The TCR beta chain under discussion was sequenced for a study of cytomegalovirus exposure and HLA in healthy donors. Broader study findings: A later analysis reportedly identified an Asian-associated ancestry cluster as carrying fewer N-insertions than the roughly 720-donor mean. Within the data, a cluster of highly shared sequence variants was likely a sequencing artifact. Three of the chains that were CMV-associated were confirmed in vitro to be specific for CMV antigens.

The PCR employed 60 Vbeta primers together with 13 Jbeta primers. Profiled with immunoSEQ multiplex PCR; TCRdb holds only in-frame clones, not every one. The data show about 180,000 clones, over 70% seen once. This CDR3 contains 15 residues. In germline, CDR1 is SGHTS, CDR2 YDEGEE. The V end lost 2 bases, the J end lost 1 base, and 11 bases lay between the germline ends. As regards this clone: Its antigen is still unknown.

Sequenced input: PBMCs. The clonotype was recovered from a middle-aged man in good health and CMV-seronegative. This sequence joins TRBV5-8 and TRBJ2-3; TRBD2 might be the D (5 bases). The CDR3 loop reads CASSLPGSRTDTQYF. In DNA, the CDR3 is TGTGCCAGCAGCTTACCGGGAAGTCGCACAGATACGCAGTATTTT.